The rows below give T cell receptor beta chains drawn from one sample of a study of cytomegalovirus exposure and HLA in healthy donors. Here immunoSEQ multiplex PCR was the method, and the copy in TCRdb shows in-frame clones only, minus some. The data contain 75,000 or so clones, 60% to 80% of them singletons. Sequenced: PBMCs. These receptors originate from a woman aged 25 to 39 in good health and CMV-seropositive. CDR3s include the opening cysteine and the closing phenylalanine or tryptophan. The D gene is left open where the match is weak. Clone size is stated in some rows and not others, as once, few, many or a class when expanded.

clone size: -
J gene: TRBJ1-2
V gene: TRBV29-1
CDR3 length: 14
D gene: -
CDR3 protein: CSVEGDSPRYGYTF
CDR3 DNA: TGCAGCGTTGAGGGGGACTCGCCGAGGTATGGCTACACCTTC

clone size: -
J gene: TRBJ1-5
V gene: TRBV2
CDR3 length: 15
D gene: TRBD1
CDR3 protein: CASSWTGGGNQPQHF
CDR3 DNA: TGTGCCAGCAGTTGGACAGGGGGGGGCAATCAGCCCCAGCATTTT

clone size: -
J gene: TRBJ1-1
V gene: TRBV4-2
CDR3 length: 15
D gene: -
CDR3 protein: CASSQEHRELDEAFF
CDR3 DNA: TGTGCCAGCAGCCAAGAGCACAGGGAATTGGATGAAGCTTTCTTT

clone size: -
J gene: TRBJ2-1
V gene: TRBV11-2
CDR3 length: 15
D gene: TRBD2
CDR3 protein: CASSLSGLGGNEQFF
CDR3 DNA: TGTGCCAGCAGCTTATCGGGACTAGGGGGCAATGAGCAGTTCTTC

clone size: once
J gene: TRBJ2-7
V gene: TRBV9
CDR3 length: 14
D gene: -
CDR3 protein: CASSALSASYEQYF
CDR3 DNA: TGTGCCAGCAGCGCGTTGAGCGCCTCCTACGAGCAGTACTTC

clone size: -
J gene: TRBJ2-7
V gene: TRBV29-1
CDR3 length: 15
D gene: TRBD2
CDR3 protein: CSVEDQAGGPDEQYF
CDR3 DNA: TGCAGCGTTGAAGATCAGGCGGGAGGGCCTGACGAGCAGTACTTC

clone size: -
J gene: TRBJ2-3
V gene: TRBV5-5
CDR3 length: 14
D gene: -
CDR3 protein: CASSLGSTREAQYF
CDR3 DNA: TGTGCCAGCAGCTTGGGGTCGACTAGAGAGGCGCAGTATTTT

clone size: -
J gene: TRBJ2-7
V gene: TRBV4-2
CDR3 length: 16
D gene: -
CDR3 protein: CASSQDLSGFFYEQYF
CDR3 DNA: TGTGCCAGCAGCCAAGATCTGAGTGGTTTCTTCTACGAGCAGTACTTC

clone size: -
J gene: TRBJ2-7
V gene: TRBV6-5
CDR3 length: 11
D gene: -
CDR3 protein: CASSYGDKQYF
CDR3 DNA: TGTGCCAGCAGTTACGGAGATAAGCAGTACTTC

clone size: -
J gene: TRBJ2-7
V gene: TRBV15
CDR3 length: 14
D gene: -
CDR3 protein: CATSRDPGVGEQYF
CDR3 DNA: TGTGCCACCAGCAGAGATCCGGGGGTGGGGGAGCAGTACTTC

clone size: -
J gene: TRBJ1-1
V gene: TRBV6-5
CDR3 length: 14
D gene: -
CDR3 protein: CASTGGALNTEAFF
CDR3 DNA: TGTGCCAGCACCGGGGGGGCCCTGAACACTGAAGCTTTCTTT

clone size: -
J gene: TRBJ1-4
V gene: TRBV6-1
CDR3 length: 13
D gene: TRBD1
CDR3 protein: CASRGGTNEKLFF
CDR3 DNA: TGTGCCAGCAGAGGGGGCACTAATGAAAAACTGTTTTTT

clone size: -
J gene: TRBJ1-2
V gene: TRBV29-1
CDR3 length: 14
D gene: TRBD1
CDR3 protein: CSVGTGGADYGYTF
CDR3 DNA: TGCAGCGTGGGGACAGGGGGCGCGGATTATGGCTACACCTTC

clone size: -
J gene: TRBJ2-1
V gene: TRBV20-1
CDR3 length: 10
D gene: -
CDR3 protein: CTLGGNEQFF
CDR3 DNA: TGCACCCTGGGAGGCAATGAGCAGTTCTTC

clone size: -
J gene: TRBJ2-7
V gene: TRBV28
CDR3 length: 12
D gene: -
CDR3 protein: CASSLQGIEQYF
CDR3 DNA: TGTGCCAGCAGTTTACAGGGAATCGAGCAGTACTTC

clone size: -
J gene: TRBJ2-2
V gene: TRBV9
CDR3 length: 15
D gene: -
CDR3 protein: CASSVDGRKSGELFF
CDR3 DNA: TGTGCCAGCAGCGTAGACGGGAGAAAATCCGGGGAGCTGTTTTTT

clone size: -
J gene: TRBJ1-5
V gene: TRBV6-1
CDR3 length: 12
D gene: -
CDR3 protein: CASSRRDQPQHF
CDR3 DNA: TGTGCCAGCAGCCGGAGGGATCAGCCCCAGCATTTT

clone size: -
J gene: TRBJ2-5
V gene: TRBV6-6
CDR3 length: 15
D gene: -
CDR3 protein: CASRIGHTYQETQYF
CDR3 DNA: TGTGCCAGCAGGATCGGACACACGTACCAAGAGACCCAGTACTTC

clone size: -
J gene: TRBJ1-5
V gene: TRBV9
CDR3 length: 13
D gene: -
CDR3 protein: CASSVGGGQPQHF
CDR3 DNA: TGTGCCAGCAGCGTAGGGGGCGGTCAGCCCCAGCATTTT

clone size: few
J gene: TRBJ1-2
V gene: TRBV7-9
CDR3 length: 16
D gene: TRBD1
CDR3 protein: CASSFPRQGADHGYTF
CDR3 DNA: TGTGCCAGCAGCTTCCCTAGACAGGGGGCGGACCATGGCTACACCTTC

clone size: -
J gene: TRBJ1-1
V gene: TRBV30
CDR3 length: 14
D gene: TRBD1
CDR3 protein: CAWSVRGGGTEAFF
CDR3 DNA: TGTGCCTGGAGTGTACGAGGGGGCGGAACTGAAGCTTTCTTT

clone size: -
J gene: TRBJ1-5
V gene: TRBV7-6
CDR3 length: 15
D gene: -
CDR3 protein: CASSPGQFSNQPQHF
CDR3 DNA: TGTGCCAGCAGCCCCGGACAGTTTAGCAATCAGCCCCAGCATTTT

clone size: -
J gene: TRBJ2-7
V gene: TRBV20-1
CDR3 length: 11
D gene: -
CDR3 protein: CSANLAREQYF
CDR3 DNA: TGCAGTGCTAACCTAGCGCGGGAGCAGTACTTC

clone size: -
J gene: TRBJ2-7
V gene: TRBV18
CDR3 length: 14
D gene: -
CDR3 protein: CASSAGGTHYEQYF
CDR3 DNA: TGTGCCAGCTCCGCAGGCGGGACGCACTACGAGCAGTACTTC

clone size: -
J gene: TRBJ1-2
V gene: TRBV28
CDR3 length: 15
D gene: -
CDR3 protein: CASSPRTVRLDGYTF
CDR3 DNA: TGTGCCAGCAGTCCCAGGACAGTTCGTTTGGATGGCTACACCTTC

clone size: -
J gene: TRBJ1-1
V gene: TRBV5-1
CDR3 length: 14
D gene: -
CDR3 protein: CASSLNNMNTEAFF
CDR3 DNA: TGCGCCAGCAGCTTGAACAATATGAACACTGAAGCTTTCTTT

clone size: -
J gene: TRBJ2-3
V gene: TRBV6-5
CDR3 length: 14
D gene: -
CDR3 protein: CASRRSSLADTQYF
CDR3 DNA: TGTGCCAGCAGGCGGTCCTCCCTAGCGGATACGCAGTATTTT

clone size: -
J gene: TRBJ2-7
V gene: TRBV15
CDR3 length: 13
D gene: TRBD1
CDR3 protein: CATSWDRAIEQYF
CDR3 DNA: TGTGCCACCAGCTGGGACAGGGCTATCGAGCAGTACTTC

clone size: -
J gene: TRBJ1-4
V gene: TRBV6-5
CDR3 length: 13
D gene: -
CDR3 protein: CASRTDRFGKLFF
CDR3 DNA: TGTGCCAGCAGAACCGACAGGTTTGGAAAACTGTTTTTT

clone size: -
J gene: TRBJ1-3
V gene: TRBV29-1
CDR3 length: 13
D gene: TRBD1
CDR3 protein: CSAETGGVDTIYF
CDR3 DNA: TGCAGCGCAGAGACAGGGGGCGTAGACACCATATATTTT

clone size: -
J gene: TRBJ1-3
V gene: TRBV18
CDR3 length: 14
D gene: TRBD1
CDR3 protein: CASSQGASGNTIYF
CDR3 DNA: TGTGCCAGCTCACAGGGGGCTTCTGGAAACACCATATATTTT

clone size: -
J gene: TRBJ2-1
V gene: TRBV7-8
CDR3 length: 13
D gene: -
CDR3 protein: CATQGRDGNEQFF
CDR3 DNA: TGTGCCACCCAGGGGAGGGATGGCAATGAGCAGTTCTTC

clone size: -
J gene: TRBJ1-4
V gene: TRBV7-6
CDR3 length: 14
D gene: -
CDR3 protein: CASSRRGSGEKLFF
CDR3 DNA: TGTGCCAGCAGCCGTCGAGGGAGTGGCGAAAAACTGTTTTTT

clone size: -
J gene: TRBJ1-2
V gene: TRBV7-8
CDR3 length: 15
D gene: -
CDR3 protein: CASSLISGSGYGYTF
CDR3 DNA: TGTGCCAGCAGCTTAATAAGCGGATCCGGGTATGGCTACACCTTC

clone size: once
J gene: TRBJ2-5
V gene: TRBV11-2
CDR3 length: 14
D gene: -
CDR3 protein: CASSLDGRRETQYF
CDR3 DNA: TGTGCCAGCAGCTTAGATGGTCGTCGGGAGACCCAGTACTTC

clone size: few
J gene: TRBJ1-2
V gene: TRBV25-1
CDR3 length: 13
D gene: -
CDR3 protein: CASLGGGDYGYTF
CDR3 DNA: TGTGCCAGCCTCGGGGGGGGCGACTATGGCTACACCTTC

clone size: -
J gene: TRBJ1-2
V gene: TRBV5-1
CDR3 length: 15
D gene: -
CDR3 protein: CASSLGAGAIYGYTF
CDR3 DNA: TGCGCCAGCAGCTTGGGAGCAGGGGCGATCTATGGCTACACCTTC

clone size: few
J gene: TRBJ2-5
V gene: TRBV28
CDR3 length: 13
D gene: TRBD2
CDR3 protein: CASSSREGETQYF
CDR3 DNA: TGTGCCAGCAGTTCTAGGGAGGGAGAGACCCAGTACTTC

clone size: -
J gene: TRBJ2-7
V gene: TRBV11-3
CDR3 length: 14
D gene: -
CDR3 protein: CASSLGTDSYEQYF
CDR3 DNA: TGTGCCAGCAGCTTAGGAACAGACTCCTACGAGCAGTACTTC

clone size: -
J gene: TRBJ2-7
V gene: TRBV10-3
CDR3 length: 17
D gene: TRBD2
CDR3 protein: CAISQNTGTSSGDEQYF
CDR3 DNA: TGTGCCATCAGCCAAAATACCGGGACTAGCAGTGGCGACGAGCAGTACTTC

clone size: -
J gene: TRBJ2-7
V gene: TRBV2
CDR3 length: 16
D gene: TRBD2
CDR3 protein: CASSRLTSGAPYEQYF
CDR3 DNA: TGTGCCAGCAGTCGACTGACTAGCGGCGCCCCGTACGAGCAGTACTTC

clone size: -
J gene: TRBJ2-5
V gene: TRBV5-1
CDR3 length: 14
D gene: -
CDR3 protein: CASSLDVGVGTQYF
CDR3 DNA: TGCGCCAGCAGCTTGGATGTGGGAGTAGGGACCCAGTACTTC

clone size: -
J gene: TRBJ2-5
V gene: TRBV9
CDR3 length: 16
D gene: TRBD2
CDR3 protein: CASSVASGRGRETQYF
CDR3 DNA: TGTGCCAGCAGCGTCGCTAGCGGGAGAGGTCGGGAGACCCAGTACTTC

clone size: -
J gene: TRBJ1-5
V gene: TRBV7-8
CDR3 length: 14
D gene: -
CDR3 protein: CASSLAEGNQPQHF
CDR3 DNA: TGTGCCAGCAGCTTAGCAGAGGGCAATCAGCCCCAGCATTTT